These 4 T cell receptor beta chains were all obtained from the same sample, sequenced in a study of CD8+CD57+ T cells in acquired aplastic anemia. Genomic DNA acted as the template from which TCR beta VDJ combination and CDR3 sequence profiling were carried out. TCRdb analysed the reads with MiXCR anew, one entry per CDR3 protein. The sample contains about 240,000 distinct CDR3 sequences, approximately 50% of which appear only once. In patients chosen for sequencing, flow cytometry had shown CD8+CD57+ cell expansion. The sequenced sample was sorted CD4+, CD8+, or CD8+CD57+ T cells (not recorded which) from PBMCs. The source is a human donor with aplastic anemia.

This clonotype was found many times. V is TRBV20-1 and J is TRBJ2-5; D gene unclear. The CDR3 has 15 residues. In germline, CDR1 is DFQATT, CDR2 SNEGSKA (reference sequence). Trimming cost V 0 bases and J 1 base, with 12 bases left between them. Written as DNA, the CDR3 is TGCAGTGCTAGAGATGGCGGAATCGCCCAAGAGACCCAGTACTTC. This sequence encodes CSARDGGIAQETQYF.

Comments on this clonotype: At one boundary the junction diverges from the germline segment, which might be a read error. The chain uses TRBV6-5 and TRBJ2-3; possible D gene TRBD1, 6 bases. Germline V gives CDR1 MNHEY, CDR2 SVGAGI. CDR3 size: 16 residues. The CDR3 DNA follows: TGTGCCAGCAGTTACGCAGGGGTTTCCAGCACAGATACGCGGTATTTT. Protein sequence: CASSYAGVSSTDTRYF.

This clonotype has a count of ten or more. CDR3 nucleotides: TGTGCCACCAGCAGAGAGGGGACAGAATTTAGCACAGATACGCAGTATTTT. It specifies CATSREGTEFSTDTQYF. The chain carries TRBV15 and TRBJ2-3; 7 nucleotides agree with TRBD1. This CDR3 region has 17 residues. Per germline, CDR1 LNHNV and CDR2 YYDKDF (reference sequence). V trimming: 0 bases; J trimming: 0 bases; junction bases outside the gene matches: 6.

The chain uses TRBV5-1 and TRBJ2-1; 7 nucleotides match TRBD2. This CDR3 region has 16 residues. Germline V gene lookup returns CDR1 SGHRS and CDR2 YFSETQ. The V segment lost 0 bases and the J segment 6 bases; nucleotides outside the gene matches: 9. The DNA of the CDR3 is TGCGCCAGCAGCTTGGGTCGGCGGGAGAGGGTCAATGAGCAGTTCTTC. It is translated as CASSLGRRERVNEQFF.